This section outlines one TCR beta chain sequence together with its context. Its specificity is unknown. The sample comes from a study of cytomegalovirus exposure and HLA in healthy donors. Broader study findings: A classifier reportedly called cytomegalovirus status with high sensitivity and specificity. For most TCR sequences rarity was the rule, although some public TCRs occurred in many donors. Analyzed later, most CMV-associated TCR beta chains appeared HLA-restricted.

A multiplex PCR was run with 60 Vbeta primers and 13 Jbeta primers. Data came from immunoSEQ multiplex PCR; TCRdb stores just in-frame clones and leaves some out. In the table there are about 100,000 clones, 80% to 90% of which are singletons. The CDR3 sequence is 15 residues long. V trimming: 0 bases; J trimming: 0 bases; junction bases outside the gene matches: 2. The germline V gene encodes CDR1 LGHNA and CDR2 YNFKEQ. The chain links TRBV4-2 to TRBJ2-7; 7 positions agree with TRBD1. The sample consisted of PBMCs. The receptor was derived from a woman younger than 30 in good health and CMV-seronegative. The CDR3 spells CASSQEDRFSYEQYF. The CDR3 coding sequence is TGTGCCAGCAGCCAAGAGGACAGGTTCTCCTACGAGCAGTACTTC.